This T cell receptor (beta chain) comes out of a study of Ad26.COV2.S vaccination and SARS-CoV-2 variants. V lost 0 bases to trimming and J lost 5 bases; unmatched junction nucleotides: 6. The CDR3 totals 18 residues. Germline V gene data show CDR1 as KGHDR and CDR2 as SFDVKD. Data came from immunoSEQ multiplex PCR; TCRdb stores just in-frame clones and leaves some out. The table records 300,000 to 400,000 clones, less than 90% of them present only once. Findings of the study overall: Similar non-spike TCR breadth was observed in recipients of vaccine and of placebo.

Treatment indicated: some 20 received Ad26.COV2.S at low or high dose, single or two shots; roughly five received placebo; per-sample allocation not given. Samples were taken on day 63 after the first vaccine or placebo injection. Comments on this clone: Its antigen is not known.

Here the sequenced sample was peripheral blood, taken in a trial of Ad26.COV2.S vaccine versus placebo. The rearrangement links TRBV24-1 to TRBJ2-1, with 13 positions matching TRBD2. The TCR sequence derives from a person aged 18-65 years who received the Ad26.COV2.S COVID-19 vaccine or a placebo. As DNA, the CDR3 is TGTGCCACCAGTGATTTGGGGACTAGCGGGGACTTAAACAATGAGCAGTTCTTC. Protein: CATSDLGTSGDLNNEQFF.